This T cell receptor (beta chain) was captured in a study of T cells expressing NK-cell markers. The overall study: Repertoire data for TCR beta were derived from sorted T cells (CD3+CD56+NKG2C+, CD3+CD56+NKG2C- and CD3+CD56-NKG2C+).

The CDR3 totals 17 residues. Germline V gives CDR1 MDHEN, CDR2 SYDVKM. Researchers built TCR beta cDNA using 5'RACE template switching with UMIs. No DNA is given; TCRdb re-called the 5' RACE reads and lists each CDR3 protein once. Its table lists about 430,000 distinct CDR3 sequences. This chain connects TRBV28 to TRBJ2-1; TCRdb outputs TRBD2, but without DNA this stays unchecked. Input material: blood T cells: a sorted CD56 or NKG2C T cell subset, CD4+ or CD8+ T cells, or bulk PBMC T cells (not recorded which). This TCR derives from a woman in her fifties or sixties in good health. CDR3 amino acids: CASSRLAGGPKYNEQFF.